The clone carrying this T cell receptor beta chain was seen just once. Measured with immunoSEQ multiplex PCR; TCRdb has only the in-frame clones, and not every one. The table has approximately 150,000 clones, roughly 94% seen once. CDR1 and CDR2 (germline): DFQATT, SNEGSKA (reference sequence). This CDR3 has 11 amino acids. V was shortened by 6 bases and J by 7 bases, with 12 bases between the two germline ends. These data come from a study of control samples from healthy donors and cancer patients. The clonotype was recovered from a man in his 60s with colorectal cancer. Sequenced sample: PBMCs. The rearrangement links TRBV20-1 to TRBJ1-2; tentatively, D is TRBD1 (6 bases). This CDR3 is CSAPGGAGYTF. The CDR3, as DNA: TGCAGTGCCCCGGGGGGCGCTGGCTACACCTTC.